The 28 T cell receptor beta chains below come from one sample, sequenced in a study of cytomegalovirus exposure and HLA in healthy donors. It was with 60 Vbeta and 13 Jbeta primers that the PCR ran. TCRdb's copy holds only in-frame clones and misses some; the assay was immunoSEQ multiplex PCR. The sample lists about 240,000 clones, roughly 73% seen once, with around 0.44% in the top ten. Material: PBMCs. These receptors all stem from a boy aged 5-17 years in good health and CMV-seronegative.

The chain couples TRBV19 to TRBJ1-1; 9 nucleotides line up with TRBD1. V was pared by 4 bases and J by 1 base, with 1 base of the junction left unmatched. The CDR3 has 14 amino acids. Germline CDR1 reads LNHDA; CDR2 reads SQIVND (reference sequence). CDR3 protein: CASSNRGPNTEAFF. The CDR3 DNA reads TGTGCCAGTAGTAACAGGGGGCCGAACACTGAAGCTTTCTTT.

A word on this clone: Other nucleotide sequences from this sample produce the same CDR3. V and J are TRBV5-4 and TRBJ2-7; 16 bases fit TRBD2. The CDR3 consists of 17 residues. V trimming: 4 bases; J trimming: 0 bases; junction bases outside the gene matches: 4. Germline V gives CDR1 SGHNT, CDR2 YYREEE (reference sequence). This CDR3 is CASSPGLAGGGSYEQYF. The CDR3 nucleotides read TGTGCCAGCAGCCCGGGACTAGCGGGGGGGGGCTCCTACGAGCAGTACTTC. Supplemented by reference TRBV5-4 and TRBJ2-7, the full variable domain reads ETGVTQSPTHLIKTRGQQVTLRCSSQSGHNTVSWYQQALGQGPQFIFQYYREEENGRGNFPPRFSGLQFPNYSSELNVNALELDDSALYLCASSPGLAGGGSYEQYFGPGTRLTVT.

The CDR3, as DNA: TGTGCCAGCAGCCCCCAAGGCGGTGCTGCGGGATTCTATGAGCAGTTCTTC. Translation gives CASSPQGGAAGFYEQFF. The chain has TRBV13 and TRBJ2-1, with D possibly TRBD2 on 6 matching bases. The germline V and J ends were trimmed by 5 bases and 8 bases, with 25 bases remaining between them. There are 17 residues in the CDR3. CDR1 is PRHDT and CDR2 is FYEKMQ in the germline V gene (reference sequence).

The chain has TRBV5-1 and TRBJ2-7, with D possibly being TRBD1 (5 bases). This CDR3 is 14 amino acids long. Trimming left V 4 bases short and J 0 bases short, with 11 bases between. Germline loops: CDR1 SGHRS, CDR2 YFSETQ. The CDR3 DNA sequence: TGCGCCAGCAGCCTTAAGACAGCCTCCTACGAGCAGTACTTC. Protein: CASSLKTASYEQYF.

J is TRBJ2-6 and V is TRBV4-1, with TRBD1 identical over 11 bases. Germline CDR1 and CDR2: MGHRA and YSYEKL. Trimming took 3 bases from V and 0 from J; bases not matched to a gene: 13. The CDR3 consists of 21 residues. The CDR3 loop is CASSHKSRTGTGGSGANVLTF. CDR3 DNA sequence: TGCGCCAGCAGCCACAAGAGTAGGACCGGGACAGGGGGCTCTGGGGCCAACGTCCTGACTTTC.

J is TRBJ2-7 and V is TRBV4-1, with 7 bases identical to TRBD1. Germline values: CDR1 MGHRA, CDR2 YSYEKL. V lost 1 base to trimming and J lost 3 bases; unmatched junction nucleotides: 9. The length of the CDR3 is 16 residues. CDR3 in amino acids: CASSQGTGTVYYEQYF. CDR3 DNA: TGCGCCAGCAGCCAAGGGACCGGGACAGTTTACTACGAGCAGTACTTC.

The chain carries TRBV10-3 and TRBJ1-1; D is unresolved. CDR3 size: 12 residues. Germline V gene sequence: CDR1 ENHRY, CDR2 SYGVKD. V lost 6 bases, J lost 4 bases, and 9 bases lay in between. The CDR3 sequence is CAIRNAGTEAFF. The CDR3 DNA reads TGTGCCATCAGGAACGCCGGCACTGAAGCTTTCTTT.

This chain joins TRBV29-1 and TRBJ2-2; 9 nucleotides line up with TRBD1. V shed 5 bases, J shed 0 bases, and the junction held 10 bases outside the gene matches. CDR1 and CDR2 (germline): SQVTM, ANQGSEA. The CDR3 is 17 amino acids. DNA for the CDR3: TGCAGCGTTCCAAAGGGCGGGACAGGGACGAACACCGGGGAGCTGTTTTTT. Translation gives CSVPKGGTGTNTGELFF.

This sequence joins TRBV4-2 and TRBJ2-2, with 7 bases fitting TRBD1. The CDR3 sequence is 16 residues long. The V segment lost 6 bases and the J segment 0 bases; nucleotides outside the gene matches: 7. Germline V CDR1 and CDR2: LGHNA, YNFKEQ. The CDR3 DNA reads TGTGCCAGCAGGCGTGCCGGGACAGCGAACACCGGGGAGCTGTTTTTT. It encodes CASRRAGTANTGELFF.

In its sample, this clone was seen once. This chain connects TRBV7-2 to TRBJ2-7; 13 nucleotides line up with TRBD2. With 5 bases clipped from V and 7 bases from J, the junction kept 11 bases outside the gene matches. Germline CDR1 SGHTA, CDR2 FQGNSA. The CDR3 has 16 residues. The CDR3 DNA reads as TGTGCCAGCAGCATGAGCTCTACGGGACTAGCGGGGGAGCAGTACTTC. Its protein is CASSMSSTGLAGEQYF.

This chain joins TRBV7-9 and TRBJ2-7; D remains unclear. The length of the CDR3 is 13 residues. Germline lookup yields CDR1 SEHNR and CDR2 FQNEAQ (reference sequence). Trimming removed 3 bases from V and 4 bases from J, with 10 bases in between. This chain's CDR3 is CASSFSEDYEQYF. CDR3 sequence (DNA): TGTGCCAGCAGCTTCTCCGAGGATTACGAGCAGTACTTC.

The CDR3 sequence is CASSVRSQGTKGTQYF. The DNA of the CDR3 is TGCGCCAGCAGCGTTCGCTCCCAGGGAACCAAGGGGACCCAGTACTTC. This rearrangement joins TRBV5-1 to TRBJ2-5; possible D gene TRBD1, 5 bases. CDR1 and CDR2 (germline): SGHRS, YFSETQ. CDR3 length: 16 amino acids. V was pared by 4 bases and J by 7 bases, with 23 bases between. The full variable domain, its missing parts supplied by reference TRBV5-1 and TRBJ2-5, is KAGVTQTPRYLIKTRGQQVTLSCSPISGHRSVSWYQQTPGQGLQFLFEYFSETQRNKGNFPGRFSGRQFSNSRSEMNVSTLELGDSALYLCASSVRSQGTKGTQYFGPGTRLLVL.

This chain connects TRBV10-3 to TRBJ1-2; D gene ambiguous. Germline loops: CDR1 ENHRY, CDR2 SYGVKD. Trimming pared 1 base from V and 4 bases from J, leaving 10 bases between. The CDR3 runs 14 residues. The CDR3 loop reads CAISELTAVYGYTF. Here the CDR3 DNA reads TGTGCCATCAGTGAGTTAACAGCCGTCTATGGCTACACCTTC.

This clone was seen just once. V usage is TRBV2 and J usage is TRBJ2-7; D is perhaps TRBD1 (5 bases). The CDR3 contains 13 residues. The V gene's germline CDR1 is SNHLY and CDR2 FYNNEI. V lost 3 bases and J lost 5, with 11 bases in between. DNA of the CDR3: TGTGCCAGCAGTGACAAGGGGCGCGACGAGCAGTACTTC. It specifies CASSDKGRDEQYF.

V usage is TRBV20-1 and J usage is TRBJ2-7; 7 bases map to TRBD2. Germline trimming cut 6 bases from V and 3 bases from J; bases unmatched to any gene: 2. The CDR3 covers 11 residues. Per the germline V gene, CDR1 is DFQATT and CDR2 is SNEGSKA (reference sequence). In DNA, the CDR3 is TGCAGTGCGGGGGGGGGCTACGAGCAGTACTTC. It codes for CSAGGGYEQYF.

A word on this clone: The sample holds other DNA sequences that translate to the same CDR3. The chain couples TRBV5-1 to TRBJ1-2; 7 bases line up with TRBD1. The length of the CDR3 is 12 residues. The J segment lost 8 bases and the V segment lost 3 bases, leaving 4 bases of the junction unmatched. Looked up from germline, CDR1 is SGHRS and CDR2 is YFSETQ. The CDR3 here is CASSSTGSGYTF. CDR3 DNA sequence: TGCGCCAGCAGCTCGACAGGGTCAGGCTACACCTTC. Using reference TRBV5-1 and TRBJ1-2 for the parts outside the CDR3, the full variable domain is KAGVTQTPRYLIKTRGQQVTLSCSPISGHRSVSWYQQTPGQGLQFLFEYFSETQRNKGNFPGRFSGRQFSNSRSEMNVSTLELGDSALYLCASSSTGSGYTFGSGTRLTVV.

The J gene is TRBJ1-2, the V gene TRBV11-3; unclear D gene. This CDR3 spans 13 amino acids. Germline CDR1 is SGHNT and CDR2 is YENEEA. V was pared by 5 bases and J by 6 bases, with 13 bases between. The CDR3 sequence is CASSPHSTHGYTF. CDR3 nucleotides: TGTGCCAGCAGCCCCCACTCCACCCATGGCTACACCTTC.

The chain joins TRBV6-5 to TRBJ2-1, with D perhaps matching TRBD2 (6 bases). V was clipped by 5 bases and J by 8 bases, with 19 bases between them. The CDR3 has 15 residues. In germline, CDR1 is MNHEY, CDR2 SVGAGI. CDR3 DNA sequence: TGTGCCAGCAGTCGATCCGGGACTCGACAACATGAGCAGTTCTTC. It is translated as CASSRSGTRQHEQFF.

CDR3 sequence (DNA): TGTGCCAGGCACAAGTTAACAGGGGCGAACACTGAAGCTTTCTTT. Protein product: CARHKLTGANTEAFF. The genes are TRBV2 and TRBJ1-1; TRBD1 agrees at 7 bases. CDR3 length equals 15 residues. Germline V gene data show CDR1 as SNHLY and CDR2 as FYNNEI. With V trimmed by 9 bases and J by 1 base, 11 bases remained unmatched. Variable domain in full (rest from reference TRBV2 and TRBJ1-1): EPEVTQTPSHQVTQMGQEVILRCVPISNHLYFYWYRQILGQKVEFLVSFYNNEISEKSEIFDDQFSVERPDGSNFTLKIRSTKLEDSAMYFCARHKLTGANTEAFFGQGTRLTVV.

The CDR3 region has the DNA TGTGCCAGCAAAAGGACAGGGGGCCCAGATACGCAGTATTTT. Its translation: CASKRTGGPDTQYF. The V and J genes are TRBV2 and TRBJ2-3; 11 bases fit TRBD1. The CDR3 runs 14 residues. The germline V gene has CDR1 SNHLY and CDR2 FYNNEI. With 7 bases clipped from V and 4 bases from J, the junction kept 4 bases outside the gene matches.

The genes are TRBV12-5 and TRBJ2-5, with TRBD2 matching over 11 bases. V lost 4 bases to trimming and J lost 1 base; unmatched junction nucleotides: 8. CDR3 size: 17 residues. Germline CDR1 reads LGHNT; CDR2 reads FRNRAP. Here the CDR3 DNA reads TGTGCTAGTGGTTCGTCTCTAGCGGGGGGACCCCAAGAGACCCAGTACTTC. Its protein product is CASGSSLAGGPQETQYF.

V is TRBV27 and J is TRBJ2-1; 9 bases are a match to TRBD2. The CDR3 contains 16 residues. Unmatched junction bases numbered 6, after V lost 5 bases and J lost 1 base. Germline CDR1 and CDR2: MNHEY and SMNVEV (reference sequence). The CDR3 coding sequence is TGTGCCAGCAGTGAGGGTAGCGGGGGATCCTACAATGAGCAGTTCTTC. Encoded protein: CASSEGSGGSYNEQFF.

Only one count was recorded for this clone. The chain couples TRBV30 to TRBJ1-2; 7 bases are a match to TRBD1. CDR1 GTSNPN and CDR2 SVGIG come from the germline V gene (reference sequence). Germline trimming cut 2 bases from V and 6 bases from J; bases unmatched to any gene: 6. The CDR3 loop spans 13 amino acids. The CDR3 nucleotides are TGTGCCTGGAGTCGAGACAGGGAAGATGGCTACACCTTC. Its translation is CAWSRDREDGYTF.

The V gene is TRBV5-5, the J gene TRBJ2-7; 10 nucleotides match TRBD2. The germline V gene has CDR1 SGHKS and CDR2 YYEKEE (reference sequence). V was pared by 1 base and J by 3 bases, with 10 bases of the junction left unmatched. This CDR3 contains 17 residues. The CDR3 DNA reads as TGTGCCAGCAGCTTGATGACCCTAGCGGGGGTAGGCTACGAGCAGTACTTC. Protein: CASSLMTLAGVGYEQYF.

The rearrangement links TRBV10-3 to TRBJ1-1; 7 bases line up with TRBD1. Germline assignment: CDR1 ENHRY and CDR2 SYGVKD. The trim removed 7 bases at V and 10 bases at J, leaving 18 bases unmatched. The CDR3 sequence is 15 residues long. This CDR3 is CAITPGGVSTGVAFF. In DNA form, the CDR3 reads TGTGCCATCACCCCAGGAGGGGTGAGTACAGGGGTAGCTTTCTTT.

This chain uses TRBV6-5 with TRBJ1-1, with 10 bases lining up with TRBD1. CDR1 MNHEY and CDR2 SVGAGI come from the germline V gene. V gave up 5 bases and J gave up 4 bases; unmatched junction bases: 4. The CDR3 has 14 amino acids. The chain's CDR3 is CASSRRTGGTEAFF. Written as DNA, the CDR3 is TGTGCCAGCAGTCGAAGGACAGGGGGCACTGAAGCTTTCTTT.

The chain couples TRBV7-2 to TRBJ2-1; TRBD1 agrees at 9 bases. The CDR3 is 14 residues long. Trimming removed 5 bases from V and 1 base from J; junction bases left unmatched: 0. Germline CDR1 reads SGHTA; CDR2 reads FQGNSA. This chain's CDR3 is CASSGTGSYNEQFF. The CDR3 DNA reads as TGTGCCAGCAGCGGGACAGGGTCCTACAATGAGCAGTTCTTC.

The CDR3 DNA follows: TGTGCCAGCAAGTCGACAGGGTTATATGGAACTAATGAAAAACTGTTTTTT. It is translated as CASKSTGLYGTNEKLFF. This chain joins TRBV25-1 and TRBJ1-4, with 7 bases matching TRBD1. CDR1 is MGHDK, CDR2 SYGVNS, per germline. V was pared by 7 bases and J by 1 base, with 12 bases of the junction left unmatched. The CDR3 runs 17 residues. The whole variable domain, filled in from reference TRBV25-1 and TRBJ1-4, reads EADIYQTPRYLVIGTGKKITLECSQTMGHDKMYWYQQDPGMELHLIHYSYGVNSTEKGDLSSESTVSRIRTEHFPLTLESARPSHTSQYLCASKSTGLYGTNEKLFFGSGTQLSVL.